The text below deals with one TCR beta chain. Its antigen is still unknown. TCRdb independently ran MiXCR on the reads; one entry per CDR3 protein. Counted here are about 770,000 distinct CDR3 sequences, under 35% occurring once; the ten biggest clones make up less than 15%. These data originate in a study of T cell repertoires in cytomegalovirus infection. This CDR3 is 12 amino acids long. Germline loops: CDR1 MGHDK, CDR2 SYGVNS. The V and J ends lost 4 bases and 9 bases respectively, with 12 bases between them. This sample comprised cultured CD8+ T cells from PBMCs, obtained from culture after CMV antigen stimulation. The gene calls are TRBV25-1 and TRBJ1-1, with D tentatively TRBD1 (5 bases). The source is a human donor in good health (CMV status not recorded). Some clones in this sample may be carry-over from other donors' samples. The CDR3 reads CASSVGANKAFF. The CDR3 region has the DNA TGTGCCAGCAGTGTCGGGGCAAATAAAGCTTTCTTT.